This is a list of T cell receptor beta chains from one sample in a study of CD8+CD57+ T cells in acquired aplastic anemia. TCRdb re-called the reads through MiXCR, storing one row per CDR3 protein. The sample lists approximately 220,000 distinct CDR3 sequences, 45% to 50% occurring once. Source material: sorted CD4+, CD8+, or CD8+CD57+ T cells (not recorded which) from PBMCs. All receptors derive from a human donor with aplastic anemia. Both conserved end residues are part of each CDR3. Fields, in order: clone size, J gene, V gene, D gene, CDR3 DNA, CDR3 protein. A D gene is named only where the DNA matches it firmly. Not every row has a clone size; where given, it reads once, few, many or a size class.

few TRBJ2-7 TRBV2 TRBD1 TGTGCCAGCAGCACCGGGACAGGTACGTCCTACGAGCAGTACTTC CASSTGTGTSYEQYF
NA TRBJ2-2 TRBV7-9 NA TGTGCCAGCAGCTTGTCCGGGACATCGAACACCGGGGAGCTGTTTTTT CASSLSGTSNTGELFF
many TRBJ1-4 TRBV7-9 TRBD1 TGTGCCAGCAGCATCTCCGGGACAGGGAATGAAAAACTGTTTTTT CASSISGTGNEKLFF
once TRBJ2-5 TRBV27 TRBD1 TGTGCCAGCACCAGGGGACAGGGGCCCCAAGAGACCCAGTACTTC CASTRGQGPQETQYF
many TRBJ1-5 TRBV19 TRBD1 TGTGCCAGTAGTATCCGAACCGGGACAGGGTTTGATCAGCCCCAGCATTTT CASSIRTGTGFDQPQHF
NA TRBJ2-5 TRBV19 TRBD1 TGTGCCAGTAGTACCGCGGGACAGGGATTGAGAGGGCAAGAGACCCAGTACTTC CASSTAGQGLRGQETQYF
few TRBJ2-7 TRBV20-1 TRBD2 TGCAGTGCTAGAGATCTCGGACTAGCGGGAGGGCCGGGCGACGAGCAGTACTTC CSARDLGLAGGPGDEQYF
NA TRBJ1-3 TRBV12-3/TRBV12-4 NA TGTGCCAGCAGTTCAGGGGATGGAAACACCATATATTTT CASSSGDGNTIYF
few TRBJ1-2 TRBV6-2/TRBV6-3 NA TGTGCCAGCAGTCCACGGTGGGGAGATGGCTACACCTTC CASSPRWGDGYTF
once TRBJ1-2 TRBV9 NA TGTGCCAGCAGCGTGTTTCAGGGAAGTGGCTACACCTTC CASSVFQGSGYTF
many TRBJ2-7 TRBV11-3 TRBD1 TGTGCCAGCAGCTTAGGGACAGGGACCCACGAGCAGTACTTC CASSLGTGTHEQYF
many TRBJ2-7 TRBV28 NA TGTGCCAGCAGTTTCCACGGATCCTACGAGCAGTACTTC CASSFHGSYEQYF
many TRBJ2-5 TRBV29-1 TRBD1 TGCAGCGTTGTTCACAGGGGCCACCACCAAGAGACCCAGTACTTC CSVVHRGHHQETQYF
once TRBJ2-7 TRBV11-2 NA TGTGCCAGCAGCCCTGAGGGGGACGACCACGAGCAGTACTTC CASSPEGDDHEQYF
NA TRBJ1-6 TRBV2 NA TGTGCCAGCAGTGACGGCCCCCTTTCACCCCTCCACTTT CASSDGPLSPLHF